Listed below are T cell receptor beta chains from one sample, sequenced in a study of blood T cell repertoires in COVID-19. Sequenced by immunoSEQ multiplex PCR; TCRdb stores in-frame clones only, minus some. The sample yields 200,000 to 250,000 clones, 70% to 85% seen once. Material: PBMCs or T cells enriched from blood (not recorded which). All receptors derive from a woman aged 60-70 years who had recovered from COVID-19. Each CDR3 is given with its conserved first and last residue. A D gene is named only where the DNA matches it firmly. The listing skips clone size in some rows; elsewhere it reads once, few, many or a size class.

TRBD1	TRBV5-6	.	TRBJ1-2	TGTGCCAGCAGCCTGGGGACAGGTGGGGGCTACACCTTC	CASSLGTGGGYTF
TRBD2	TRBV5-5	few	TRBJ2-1	TGTGCCAGCAGCCCTCGGGTAGCGGGGGATGAGCAGTTCTTC	CASSPRVAGDEQFF
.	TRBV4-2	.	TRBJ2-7	TGTGCCAGCAGCCAAGAACTGGCTAGAACCTACGAGCAGTACTTC	CASSQELARTYEQYF
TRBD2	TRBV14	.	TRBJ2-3	TGTGCCAGCAGCTACCGGACTAGCGGGGTAGCAGATACGCAGTATTTT	CASSYRTSGVADTQYF
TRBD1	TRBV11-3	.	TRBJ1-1	TGTGCCAGCAGCTTAGGGCAGGGGGGAGAAGCTTTCTTT	CASSLGQGGEAFF
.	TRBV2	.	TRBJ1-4	TGTGCCAGCAGTGATCGGGGGGCAACTAATGAAAAACTGTTTTTT	CASSDRGATNEKLFF
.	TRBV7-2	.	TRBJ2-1	TGTGCCAGCAGCTTTGGGGGTGGGGAGGCGCAGTTCTTC	CASSFGGGEAQFF
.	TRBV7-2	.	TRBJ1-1	TGTGCCAGCAGCCTCATGACGGGGGACACTGAAGCTTTCTTT	CASSLMTGDTEAFF
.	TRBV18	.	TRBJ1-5	TGTGCCAGCTCAGCTCAGGACAATCATCAGCCCCAGCATTTT	CASSAQDNHQPQHF
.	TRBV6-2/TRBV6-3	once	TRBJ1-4	TGTGCCAGCAGTCTCCCGACAGGATCATCGGTTGATCTTACTAATGAAAAACTGTTTTTT	CASSLPTGSSVDLTNEKLFF
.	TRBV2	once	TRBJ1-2	TGTGCCAGCAGTGAAAGAATAGAGCCTAACTATGGCTACACCTTC	CASSERIEPNYGYTF
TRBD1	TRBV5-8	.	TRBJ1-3	TGTGCCAGCAGCTTCGGACAGGGGAACTCTGGAAACACCATATATTTT	CASSFGQGNSGNTIYF
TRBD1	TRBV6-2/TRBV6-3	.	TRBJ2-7	TGTGCCAGCAGTTACTCGATACAGGGGAGCAACGAGCAGTACTTC	CASSYSIQGSNEQYF
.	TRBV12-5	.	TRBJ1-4	TGTGCTAGTGGTGGCGAGGGAGGGCGGGAAAAACTGTTTTTT	CASGGEGGREKLFF